The present T cell receptor (beta chain) was sequenced within a study of blood T cell repertoires in COVID-19. About the study: Collection of acute and convalescent COVID-19 samples took place in the United States, Italy and Spain. The analysed material was cDNA or gDNA that came from T cells, B-cell-depleted T cells, or PBMCs.

The authors' processing: Reference gene primer amplification gave nucleated cell count estimates. Libraries were prepared by immunoSEQ multiplex PCR; TCRdb keeps only in-frame clonotypes and omits some of them. V, J and clone size derive from that table, while D and trimming were established from the DNA sequence. The table records more than 300,000 clones, more than 75% of them present only once. Seattle's enrolled individuals joined amid active infection and were then monitored longitudinally. This CDR3 region has 15 residues. Germline CDR1 DFQATT, CDR2 SNEGSKA (reference sequence). Trimming cost V 3 bases and J 5 bases; bases outside gene matches: 9.

The TCR originated in a woman aged 30 to 39 with COVID-19, enrolled during active disease. V is TRBV20-1 and J is TRBJ2-5; 10 bases align to TRBD1. Sequencing input: peripheral blood. The CDR3 nucleotides are TGCAGTGCTAGTGGGGGACAGGGGCGCAGGGAGACCCAGTACTTC. Translated, it gives CSASGGQGRRETQYF.